This T cell receptor beta chain was recovered during a study of cytomegalovirus exposure and HLA in healthy donors. 60 Vbeta and 13 Jbeta primers were used in PCR. Clones were read by immunoSEQ multiplex PCR, and TCRdb kept only the in-frame ones, dropping some. The repertoire table contains about 110,000 clones. The CDR3 has 15 amino acids. Trimming cost V 0 bases and J 5 bases; bases outside gene matches: 2. Germline V gene lookup returns CDR1 SGHRS and CDR2 YFSETQ. The sequence was obtained from a man aged 50-60 years in good health and CMV-seronegative. The chain is built from TRBV5-1 and TRBJ2-3; TRBD2 aligns across 11 bases. Sequencing input: PBMCs. The CDR3 bases are TGCGCCAGCAGCTTGGCTCTAGCGGGAGGAGATACGCAGTATTTT. This gives the protein CASSLALAGGDTQYF.